A selection of T cell receptor beta chains follows, all from one sample in a study of cytomegalovirus exposure and HLA in healthy donors. The assay was immunoSEQ multiplex PCR, and TCRdb's table has in-frame clones only and misses some. The sample has approximately 130,000 clones; more than 65% are singletons. Specimen: PBMCs. These receptors originate from a young man in good health and CMV-seropositive. Both conserved end residues are part of each CDR3. D genes are given only for firm matches. Rows may omit the clone size; those that give it use once, few, many or a size class.

J: TRBJ1-4; size: .; V: TRBV2; D: .; CDR3: CASISWGGQGEKLFF; DNA: TGTGCCAGCATCTCGTGGGGGGGGCAAGGTGAAAAACTGTTTTTT
J: TRBJ2-2; size: .; V: TRBV4-2; D: .; CDR3: CASSPRLLGAGELFF; DNA: TGTGCCAGCAGCCCAAGATTACTAGGTGCCGGGGAGCTGTTTTTT
J: TRBJ2-7; size: .; V: TRBV11-2; D: .; CDR3: CASSFPSSYEQYF; DNA: TGTGCCAGCAGCTTTCCCAGCTCCTACGAGCAGTACTTC
J: TRBJ2-7; size: .; V: TRBV11-1; D: TRBD2; CDR3: CASSPTSGGAQEQYF; DNA: TGTGCCAGCAGCCCAACTAGCGGGGGGGCCCAGGAGCAGTACTTC
J: TRBJ2-7; size: .; V: TRBV9; D: .; CDR3: CASSGDKKEQYF; DNA: TGTGCCAGCAGCGGGGACAAGAAAGAGCAGTACTTC
J: TRBJ2-7; size: few; V: TRBV4-1; D: TRBD2; CDR3: CASSPLLAGDSYEQYF; DNA: TGCGCCAGCAGCCCCCTTTTAGCGGGAGATAGCTACGAGCAGTACTTC
J: TRBJ1-2; size: few; V: TRBV30; D: .; CDR3: CAWKRDPANYGYTF; DNA: TGTGCCTGGAAGCGGGACCCAGCCAACTATGGCTACACCTTC
J: TRBJ1-1; size: few; V: TRBV25-1; D: .; CDR3: CASSEFGGHTEAFF; DNA: TGTGCCAGCAGTGAATTCGGGGGTCATACTGAAGCTTTCTTT
J: TRBJ1-1; size: .; V: TRBV11-2; D: .; CDR3: CASSLDLETEAFF; DNA: TGTGCCAGCAGCTTAGATCTGGAGACTGAAGCTTTCTTT
J: TRBJ2-1; size: .; V: TRBV18; D: TRBD1; CDR3: CASSARDRVMDEQFF; DNA: TGTGCCAGCTCCGCTAGGGACAGGGTTATGGATGAGCAGTTCTTC
J: TRBJ2-2; size: .; V: TRBV4-2; D: .; CDR3: CASSQDQPRVAGELFF; DNA: TGTGCCAGCAGCCAAGATCAACCACGGGTGGCCGGGGAGCTGTTTTTT
J: TRBJ1-2; size: .; V: TRBV5-4; D: .; CDR3: CASSLARAADYGYTF; DNA: TGTGCCAGCAGCTTGGCGCGGGCTGCGGACTATGGCTACACCTTC
J: TRBJ1-6; size: .; V: TRBV5-1; D: .; CDR3: CASSLGRDSNSPLHF; DNA: TGCGCCAGCAGCTTGGGCAGGGATAGTAATTCACCCCTCCACTTT
J: TRBJ2-7; size: .; V: TRBV29-1; D: TRBD1; CDR3: CSIGQDYEQYF; DNA: TGCAGCATAGGACAGGACTACGAGCAGTACTTC
J: TRBJ2-5; size: .; V: TRBV9; D: .; CDR3: CASSVGGSSETQYF; DNA: TGTGCCAGCAGCGTGGGGGGTAGTTCGGAGACCCAGTACTTC
J: TRBJ1-1; size: once; V: TRBV27; D: .; CDR3: CASSLIFTGRQWEAFF; DNA: TGTGCCAGCAGTTTAATTTTCACAGGTCGACAATGGGAAGCTTTCTTT
J: TRBJ2-7; size: .; V: TRBV6-1; D: TRBD1; CDR3: CASSDPGQDSYEQYF; DNA: TGTGCCAGCAGTGATCCGGGACAGGACTCCTACGAGCAGTACTTC
J: TRBJ2-2; size: .; V: TRBV11-2; D: .; CDR3: CASRPGSGELFF; DNA: TGTGCCAGCAGGCCGGGATCCGGGGAGCTGTTTTTT
J: TRBJ1-1; size: .; V: TRBV2; D: TRBD1; CDR3: CASSGMANYNQGGTEAFF; DNA: TGTGCCAGCAGTGGTATGGCAAACTATAACCAGGGGGGCACTGAAGCTTTCTTT
J: TRBJ1-3; size: once; V: TRBV28; D: .; CDR3: CASRGAGNTIYF; DNA: TGTGCCAGCCGGGGGGCTGGAAACACCATATATTTT
J: TRBJ1-6; size: .; V: TRBV7-6; D: .; CDR3: CASSLGAGWNSPLHF; DNA: TGTGCCAGCAGCTTAGGGGCAGGGTGGAATTCACCCCTCCACTTT
J: TRBJ2-7; size: .; V: TRBV6-5; D: TRBD1; CDR3: CASRKIPTGGYEQYF; DNA: TGTGCCAGCAGGAAGATTCCGACAGGGGGGTACGAGCAGTACTTC
J: TRBJ1-1; size: .; V: TRBV28; D: .; CDR3: CASSTGGRNTEAFF; DNA: TGTGCCAGCAGCACGGGGGGGCGGAACACTGAAGCTTTCTTT
J: TRBJ2-3; size: .; V: TRBV6-1; D: .; CDR3: CASSEARGGRTDTQYF; DNA: TGTGCCAGCAGTGAAGCGCGGGGAGGCAGAACAGATACGCAGTATTTT
J: TRBJ2-7; size: .; V: TRBV5-5; D: .; CDR3: CASSLVLHEWEQYF; DNA: TGTGCCAGCAGCTTGGTCCTTCATGAGTGGGAGCAGTACTTC
J: TRBJ2-6; size: .; V: TRBV5-6; D: .; CDR3: CASSPTGRSGANGLTF; DNA: TGTGCCAGCAGCCCTACAGGTCGCTCTGGGGCCAACGGCCTGACTTTC
J: TRBJ2-1; size: .; V: TRBV7-8; D: TRBD1; CDR3: CASSRGVRGFLGENEQFF; DNA: TGTGCCAGCAGCCGGGGCGTCAGGGGGTTTTTGGGTGAGAATGAGCAGTTCTTC
J: TRBJ1-1; size: .; V: TRBV4-1; D: TRBD1; CDR3: CASSDRGRTEAFF; DNA: TGCGCCAGCAGCGACAGGGGGCGAACTGAAGCTTTCTTT
J: TRBJ2-1; size: .; V: TRBV30; D: TRBD2; CDR3: CAWTSSGTLYNEQFF; DNA: TGTGCCTGGACATCTAGCGGGACCTTATACAATGAGCAGTTCTTC
J: TRBJ2-3; size: .; V: TRBV13; D: TRBD1; CDR3: CASSPTGDGSDTQYF; DNA: TGTGCCAGCAGTCCTACAGGGGATGGGTCAGATACGCAGTATTTT
J: TRBJ1-5; size: .; V: TRBV27; D: TRBD1; CDR3: CASSLGQYNQPQHF; DNA: TGTGCCAGCAGTTTGGGACAGTACAATCAGCCCCAGCATTTT
J: TRBJ1-2; size: .; V: TRBV5-6; D: .; CDR3: CASSPGGGLGYGYTF; DNA: TGTGCCAGCAGCCCTGGGGGGGGGCTAGGTTACGGCTACACCTTC
J: TRBJ1-1; size: .; V: TRBV5-6; D: TRBD1; CDR3: CASRTGTGSKWTEAFF; DNA: TGTGCCAGCAGGACCGGGACAGGGTCGAAATGGACTGAAGCTTTCTTT
J: TRBJ1-1; size: .; V: TRBV5-1; D: .; CDR3: CASSFVARGRNTEAFF; DNA: TGCGCCAGCAGCTTCGTGGCCAGGGGTAGGAACACTGAAGCTTTCTTT
J: TRBJ2-2; size: .; V: TRBV13; D: .; CDR3: CASRGTGELFF; DNA: TGTGCCAGCAGGGGCACTGGGGAGCTGTTTTTT
J: TRBJ1-2; size: few; V: TRBV5-1; D: .; CDR3: CASSLAFAGDGYTF; DNA: TGCGCCAGCAGCTTGGCCTTCGCAGGCGATGGCTACACCTTC
J: TRBJ2-5; size: .; V: TRBV5-8; D: TRBD1; CDR3: CASSFNLGQQETQYF; DNA: TGTGCCAGCAGCTTTAACCTGGGACAGCAAGAGACCCAGTACTTC
J: TRBJ2-1; size: .; V: TRBV2; D: .; CDR3: CASSEFVVMNEQFF; DNA: TGTGCCAGCAGTGAATTTGTAGTAATGAATGAGCAGTTCTTC
J: TRBJ1-1; size: .; V: TRBV6-5; D: .; CDR3: CASTTNERGNTEAFF; DNA: TGTGCCAGCACAACTAACGAACGGGGGAACACTGAAGCTTTCTTT
J: TRBJ2-1; size: once; V: TRBV6-5; D: .; CDR3: CASSYSGGNNEQFF; DNA: TGTGCCAGCAGTTACTCTGGGGGGAACAATGAGCAGTTCTTC
J: TRBJ2-7; size: few; V: TRBV9; D: .; CDR3: CASSATGTTYEQYF; DNA: TGTGCCAGCAGCGCAACCGGGACAACCTACGAGCAGTACTTC
J: TRBJ1-6; size: .; V: TRBV7-8; D: TRBD1; CDR3: CASSVDRVVNSPLHF; DNA: TGTGCCAGCAGCGTCGACAGGGTTGTTAATTCACCCCTCCACTTT
J: TRBJ2-7; size: .; V: TRBV27; D: TRBD2; CDR3: CASSLRGLAYSYEQYF; DNA: TGTGCCAGCAGTTTAAGAGGACTAGCGTACTCCTACGAGCAGTACTTC
J: TRBJ2-1; size: .; V: TRBV6-4; D: .; CDR3: CASSPVGLGNEQFF; DNA: TGTGCCAGCAGCCCAGTCGGGTTGGGCAATGAGCAGTTCTTC
J: TRBJ1-4; size: .; V: TRBV6-6; D: TRBD1; CDR3: CASGGTGVNEKLFF; DNA: TGTGCCAGCGGGGGGACAGGGGTTAATGAAAAACTGTTTTTT
J: TRBJ2-7; size: .; V: TRBV7-2; D: TRBD1; CDR3: CASRGQGKYEQYF; DNA: TGTGCCAGCAGGGGACAGGGAAAGTACGAGCAGTACTTC
J: TRBJ2-3; size: .; V: TRBV7-6; D: TRBD2; CDR3: CASSLCTSGHGTWADTQYF; DNA: TGTGCCAGCAGCTTATGTACTAGCGGGCACGGCACTTGGGCAGATACGCAGTATTTT
J: TRBJ1-1; size: .; V: TRBV30; D: .; CDR3: CAWGQSDAEAFF; DNA: TGTGCCTGGGGACAGAGTGACGCTGAAGCTTTCTTT
J: TRBJ2-3; size: few; V: TRBV15; D: TRBD2; CDR3: CATSRVAGEDTQYF; DNA: TGTGCCACCAGCAGAGTTGCGGGGGAAGATACGCAGTATTTT
J: TRBJ1-2; size: .; V: TRBV7-9; D: .; CDR3: CASSFWRIPNYGYTF; DNA: TGTGCCAGCAGCTTTTGGCGGATTCCTAACTATGGCTACACCTTC